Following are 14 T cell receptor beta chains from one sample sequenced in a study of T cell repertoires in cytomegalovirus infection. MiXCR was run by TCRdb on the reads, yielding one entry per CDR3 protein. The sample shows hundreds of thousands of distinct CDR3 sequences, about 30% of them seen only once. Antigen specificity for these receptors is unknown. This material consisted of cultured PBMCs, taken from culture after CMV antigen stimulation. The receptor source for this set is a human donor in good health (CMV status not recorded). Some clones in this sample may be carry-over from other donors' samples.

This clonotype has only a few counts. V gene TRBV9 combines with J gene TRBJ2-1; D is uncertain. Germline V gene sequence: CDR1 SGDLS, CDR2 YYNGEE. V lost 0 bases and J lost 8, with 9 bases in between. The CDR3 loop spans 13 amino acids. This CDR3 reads CASSVDLVHEQFF. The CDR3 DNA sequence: TGTGCCAGCAGCGTAGATCTGGTTCATGAGCAGTTCTTC.

The CDR3 region has the DNA TGCAGTGCTCTCGACTACAATGAGCAGTTCTTC. Its protein product is CSALDYNEQFF. This chain links TRBV20-1 with TRBJ2-1; D gene uncertain. Deletions cut 5 bases from V and 3 bases from J, with 5 bases between. The germline CDR1 and CDR2 sequences are DFQATT and SNEGSKA (reference sequence). This CDR3 has 11 residues.

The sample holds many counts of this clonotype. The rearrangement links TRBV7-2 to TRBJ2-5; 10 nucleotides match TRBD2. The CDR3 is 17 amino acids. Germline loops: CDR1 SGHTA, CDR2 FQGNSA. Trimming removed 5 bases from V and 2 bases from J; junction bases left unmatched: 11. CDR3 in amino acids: CASSPMGTSGVQETQYF. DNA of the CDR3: TGTGCCAGCAGCCCAATGGGTACTAGCGGGGTACAAGAGACCCAGTACTTC.

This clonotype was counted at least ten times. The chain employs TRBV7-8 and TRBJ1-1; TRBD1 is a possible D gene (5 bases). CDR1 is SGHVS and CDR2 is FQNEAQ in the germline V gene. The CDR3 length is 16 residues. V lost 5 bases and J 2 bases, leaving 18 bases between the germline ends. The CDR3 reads CASSPGRGKSNTEAFF. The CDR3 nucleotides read TGTGCCAGCAGCCCTGGGAGGGGAAAAAGTAACACTGAAGCTTTCTTT.

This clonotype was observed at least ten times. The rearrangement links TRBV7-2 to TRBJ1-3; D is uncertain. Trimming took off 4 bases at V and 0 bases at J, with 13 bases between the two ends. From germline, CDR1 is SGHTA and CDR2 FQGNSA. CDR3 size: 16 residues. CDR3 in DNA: TGTGCCAGCAGCTCGGCGGGTGCACTCTCTGGAAACACCATATATTTT. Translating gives CASSSAGALSGNTIYF.

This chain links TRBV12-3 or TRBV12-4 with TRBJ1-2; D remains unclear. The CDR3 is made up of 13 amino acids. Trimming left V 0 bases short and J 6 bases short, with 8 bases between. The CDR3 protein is CASSLAPRDGYTF. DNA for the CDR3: TGTGCCAGCAGTTTAGCGCCCCGCGATGGCTACACCTTC.

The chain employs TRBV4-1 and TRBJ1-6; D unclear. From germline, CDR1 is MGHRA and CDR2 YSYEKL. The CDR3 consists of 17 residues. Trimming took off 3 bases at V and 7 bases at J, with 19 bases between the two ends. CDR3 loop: CASSQGISRSGNSPLHF. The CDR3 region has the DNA TGCGCCAGCAGCCAGGGGATAAGTCGGAGTGGCAATTCACCCCTCCACTTT.

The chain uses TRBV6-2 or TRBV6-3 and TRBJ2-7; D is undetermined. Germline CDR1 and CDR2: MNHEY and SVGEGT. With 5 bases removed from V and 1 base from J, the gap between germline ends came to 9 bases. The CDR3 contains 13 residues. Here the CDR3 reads CASSNAGSYEQYF. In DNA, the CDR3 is TGTGCCAGCAGTAACGCCGGTTCCTACGAGCAGTACTTC.

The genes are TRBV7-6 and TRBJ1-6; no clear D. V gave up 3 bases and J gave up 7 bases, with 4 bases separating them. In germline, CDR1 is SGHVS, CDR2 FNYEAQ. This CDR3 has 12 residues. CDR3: CASSFFNSPLHF. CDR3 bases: TGTGCCAGCAGCTTTTTCAATTCACCCCTCCACTTT.

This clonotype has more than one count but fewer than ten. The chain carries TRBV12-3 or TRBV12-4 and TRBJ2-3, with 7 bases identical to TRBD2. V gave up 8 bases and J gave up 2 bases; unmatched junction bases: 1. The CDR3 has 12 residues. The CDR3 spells CASRGDTDTQYF. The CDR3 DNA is TGTGCCAGCCGGGGGGACACAGATACGCAGTATTTT.

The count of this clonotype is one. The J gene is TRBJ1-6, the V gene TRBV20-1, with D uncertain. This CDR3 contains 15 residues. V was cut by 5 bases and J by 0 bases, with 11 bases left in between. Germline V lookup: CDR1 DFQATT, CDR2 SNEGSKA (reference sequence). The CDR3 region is CSAEAVSSYNSPLHF. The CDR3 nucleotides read TGCAGTGCTGAGGCCGTAAGCTCCTATAATTCACCCCTCCACTTT.

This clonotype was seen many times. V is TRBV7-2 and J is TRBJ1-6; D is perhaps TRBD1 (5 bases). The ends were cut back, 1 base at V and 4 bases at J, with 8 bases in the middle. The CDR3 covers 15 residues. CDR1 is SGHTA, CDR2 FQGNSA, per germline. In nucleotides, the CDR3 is TGTGCCAGCAGCTTAGTCGGGGGGTATAATTCACCCCTCCACTTT. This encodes CASSLVGGYNSPLHF.

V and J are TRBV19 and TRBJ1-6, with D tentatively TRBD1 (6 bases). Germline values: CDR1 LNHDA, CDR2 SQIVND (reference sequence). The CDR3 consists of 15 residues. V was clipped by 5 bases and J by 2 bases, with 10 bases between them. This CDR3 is CASSFRDTYNSPLHF. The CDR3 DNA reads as TGTGCCAGTAGTTTCCGGGACACCTATAATTCACCCCTCCACTTT.

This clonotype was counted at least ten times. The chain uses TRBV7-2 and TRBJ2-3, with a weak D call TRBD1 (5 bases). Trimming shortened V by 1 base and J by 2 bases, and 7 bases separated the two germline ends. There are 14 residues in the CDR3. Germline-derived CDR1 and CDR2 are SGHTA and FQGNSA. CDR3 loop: CASSLGTNTDTQYF. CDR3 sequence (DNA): TGTGCCAGCAGCTTAGGGACAAACACAGATACGCAGTATTTT.